The T cell receptor beta chain under discussion was sequenced for a study of identifying expanded T cells in peripheral blood. From germline, CDR1 is SEHNR and CDR2 FQNEAQ (reference sequence). The length of the CDR3 is 12 residues. Trimming took off 6 bases at V and 8 bases at J, with 13 bases between the two ends. Data came from immunoSEQ multiplex PCR; TCRdb stores just in-frame clones and leaves some out. This sample has tens of thousands of clones; 88% occur once, and the top ten carry approximately 5%. The sequence derives from a person aged 18 to 69 in good health. This chain connects TRBV7-9 to TRBJ1-1; D not certain. The sample was blood. The CDR3 sequence is CASRPQKYEAFF. For the CDR3, the DNA is TGTGCCAGCAGGCCTCAGAAGTACGAAGCTTTCTTT. Supplemented by reference TRBV7-9 and TRBJ1-1, the full variable domain reads DTGVSQNPRHKITKRGQNVTFRCDPISEHNRLYWYRQTLGQGPEFLTYFQNEAQLEKSRLLSDRFSAERPKGSFSTLEIQRTEQGDSAMYLCASRPQKYEAFFGQGTRLTVV.